This T cell receptor beta chain was captured by sequencing in a study of CD8 T cells in ankylosing spondylitis. Study-level results: The clones that were linked to disease were reported to be significantly enriched in matched synovial fluid samples from ankylosing spondylitis patients. CD8+ disease-linked clones were present at relatively low frequencies in blood. In ankylosing spondylitis blood, a motif of about 8 highly homologous TCR beta variants appeared characteristic.

Concerning this clonotype: What it binds is not known.

Quantitative barcoded 5'-RACE was used to prepare TCR beta libraries. Each CDR3 protein gets one entry after TCRdb re-called the 5' RACE reads with MiXCR. Of hundreds of thousands of distinct CDR3 sequences listed, 12% are singletons. The CDR3 is made up of 18 amino acids. Trimming took 8 bases from V and 3 from J; bases not matched to a gene: 13. Germline values: CDR1 LGHNA, CDR2 YNFKEQ. The receptor was isolated from a male donor with ankylosing spondylitis. The chain uses TRBV4-2 and TRBJ2-3; 14 bases align to TRBD2. The source material was blood, either unsorted or a sorted T cell fraction (not recorded which). DNA for the CDR3: TGTGCCAGCGGGACTAGCGGGAGCGGAAGGGAGGGAACAGATACGCAGTATTTT. Its translation: CASGTSGSGREGTDTQYF.